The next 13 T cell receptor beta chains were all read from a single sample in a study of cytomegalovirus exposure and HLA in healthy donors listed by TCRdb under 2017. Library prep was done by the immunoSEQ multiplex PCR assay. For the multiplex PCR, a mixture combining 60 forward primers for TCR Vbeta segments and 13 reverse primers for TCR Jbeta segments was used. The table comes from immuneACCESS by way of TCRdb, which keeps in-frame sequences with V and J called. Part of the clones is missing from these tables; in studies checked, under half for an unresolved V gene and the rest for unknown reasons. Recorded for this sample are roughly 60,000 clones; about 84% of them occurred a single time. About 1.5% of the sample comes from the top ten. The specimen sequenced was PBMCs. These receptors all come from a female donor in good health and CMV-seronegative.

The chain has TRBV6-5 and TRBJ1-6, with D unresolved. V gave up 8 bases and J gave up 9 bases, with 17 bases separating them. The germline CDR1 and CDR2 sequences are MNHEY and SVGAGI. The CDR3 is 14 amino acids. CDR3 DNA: TGTGCCAGCTCCCCCCGCGGCGAGAGTTCACCCCTCCACTTT. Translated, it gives CASSPRGESSPLHF.

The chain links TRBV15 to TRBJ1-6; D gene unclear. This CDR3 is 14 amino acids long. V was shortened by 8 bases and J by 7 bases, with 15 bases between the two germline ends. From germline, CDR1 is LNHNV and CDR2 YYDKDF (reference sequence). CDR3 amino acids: CATSKAIGNSPLHF. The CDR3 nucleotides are TGTGCCACCTCCAAAGCGATTGGAAATTCACCCCTCCACTTT.

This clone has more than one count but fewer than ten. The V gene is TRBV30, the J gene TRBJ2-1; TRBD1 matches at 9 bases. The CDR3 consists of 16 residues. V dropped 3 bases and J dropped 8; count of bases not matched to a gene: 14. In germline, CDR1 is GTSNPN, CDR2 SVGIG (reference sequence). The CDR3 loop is CAWRRKPGQGRHEQFF. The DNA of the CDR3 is TGTGCCTGGAGACGTAAACCGGGACAGGGAAGGCATGAGCAGTTCTTC.

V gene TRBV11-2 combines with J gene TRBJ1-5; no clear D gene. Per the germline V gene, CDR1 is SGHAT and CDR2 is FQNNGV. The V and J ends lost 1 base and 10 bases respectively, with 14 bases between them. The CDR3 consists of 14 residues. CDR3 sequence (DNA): TGTGCCAGCAGCTTAGCGTGGGGAGGTGAACCCCAGCATTTT. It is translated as CASSLAWGGEPQHF.

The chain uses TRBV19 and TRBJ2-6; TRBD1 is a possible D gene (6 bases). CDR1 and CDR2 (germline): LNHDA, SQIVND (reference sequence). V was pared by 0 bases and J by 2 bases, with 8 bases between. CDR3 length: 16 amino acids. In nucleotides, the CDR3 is TGTGCCAGTAGTATAGAACAGGGACCTGGGGCCAACGTCCTGACTTTC. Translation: CASSIEQGPGANVLTF.

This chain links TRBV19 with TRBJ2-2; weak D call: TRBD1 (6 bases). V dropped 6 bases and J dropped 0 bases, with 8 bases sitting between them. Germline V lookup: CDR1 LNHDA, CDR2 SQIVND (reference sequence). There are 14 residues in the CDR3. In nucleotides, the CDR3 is TGTGCCAGTAGACAGGGATCGAACACCGGGGAGCTGTTTTTT. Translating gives CASRQGSNTGELFF.

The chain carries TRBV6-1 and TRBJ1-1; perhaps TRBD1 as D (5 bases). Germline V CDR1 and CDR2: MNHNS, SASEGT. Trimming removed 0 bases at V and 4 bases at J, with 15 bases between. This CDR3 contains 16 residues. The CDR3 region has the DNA TGTGCCAGCAGTGAAGCGCCGGCGGGAAGGGGCACTGAAGCTTTCTTT. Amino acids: CASSEAPAGRGTEAFF.

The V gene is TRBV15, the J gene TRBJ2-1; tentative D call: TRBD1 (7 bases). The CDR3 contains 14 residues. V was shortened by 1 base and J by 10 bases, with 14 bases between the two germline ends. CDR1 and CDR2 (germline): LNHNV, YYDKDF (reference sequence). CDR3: CATSRVQGEEEQFF. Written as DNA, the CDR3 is TGTGCCACCAGCAGAGTTCAGGGGGAGGAAGAGCAGTTCTTC.

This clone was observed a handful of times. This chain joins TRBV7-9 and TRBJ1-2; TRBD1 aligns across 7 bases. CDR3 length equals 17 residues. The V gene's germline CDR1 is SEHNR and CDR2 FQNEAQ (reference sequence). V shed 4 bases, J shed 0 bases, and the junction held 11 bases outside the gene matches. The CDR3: CASSSAGTVISNYGYTF. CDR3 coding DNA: TGTGCCAGCAGCTCCGCCGGGACAGTGATATCTAACTATGGCTACACCTTC.

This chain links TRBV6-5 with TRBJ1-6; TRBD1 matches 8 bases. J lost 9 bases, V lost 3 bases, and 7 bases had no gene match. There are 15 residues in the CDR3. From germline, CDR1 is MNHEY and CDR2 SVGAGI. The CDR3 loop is CASSYQDRDVSPLHF. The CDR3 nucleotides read TGTGCCAGCAGTTATCAGGACAGGGATGTTTCACCCCTCCACTTT.

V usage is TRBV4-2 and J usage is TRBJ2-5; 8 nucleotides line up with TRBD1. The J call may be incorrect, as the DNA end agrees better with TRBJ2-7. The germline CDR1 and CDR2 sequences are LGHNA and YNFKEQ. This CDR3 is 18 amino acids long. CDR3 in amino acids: CASSQDPPVTGAVYEQYF. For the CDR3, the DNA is TGTGCCAGCAGCCAAGATCCCCCCGTGACAGGGGCAGTGTACGAGCAGTACTTC.

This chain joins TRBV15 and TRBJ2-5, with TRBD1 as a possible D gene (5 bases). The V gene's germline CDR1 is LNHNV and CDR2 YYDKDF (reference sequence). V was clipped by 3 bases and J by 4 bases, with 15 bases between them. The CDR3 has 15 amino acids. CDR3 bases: TGTGCCACCAGCAGGGTCGGTCGTAGGGGAGAGACCCAGTACTTC. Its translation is CATSRVGRRGETQYF.

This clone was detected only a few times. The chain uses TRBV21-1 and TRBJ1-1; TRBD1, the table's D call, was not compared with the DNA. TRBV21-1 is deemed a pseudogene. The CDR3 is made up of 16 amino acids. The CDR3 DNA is TGTGCCAGCAGCACCCGGGACAGGGGACATGGCACTGAAGCTTTCTTT. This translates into CASSTRDRGHGTEAFF.